This entry lists 28 T cell receptor beta chains sequenced from one sample in a study of CXCR3-negative and CXCR3-positive naive CD8 T cells. All TRB cDNA libraries came from 5' RACE performed with UMI labels. TCRdb processed the 5' RACE reads again and assigns one entry to each CDR3 protein, with no DNA. This sample's table has tens of thousands of distinct CDR3 sequences. Sequenced input: naive CXCR3- CD8+ T cells from blood. Sample subset: CD45RO-CCR7+CD27+CD95- naive CD8+ T cells lacking CXCR3 (TNR3-). The receptors stem from a human donor in good health. Some clones in this sample may be carry-over from other donors' samples.

The V gene is TRBV20-1, the J gene TRBJ2-5; TCRdb's D call of TRBD1 is untestable without DNA. The CDR3 runs to 15 residues. Looked up from germline, CDR1 is DFQATT and CDR2 is SNEGSKA (reference sequence). The CDR3 loop reads CSAPGAGDPTETQYF.

The CDR3 sequence: CSVEREVPYEQYF. The chain uses TRBV29-1 and TRBJ2-7; TCRdb calls TRBD2, which cannot be checked without DNA. Germline assignment: CDR1 SQVTM and CDR2 ANQGSEA. This CDR3 region has 13 residues.

This sequence joins TRBV7-2 and TRBJ2-6; TCRdb names TRBD1, which stays unverified in the absence of DNA. The CDR3 runs 15 residues. Germline V gene data show CDR1 as SGHTA and CDR2 as FQGNSA. The CDR3 reads CASSLAQGGLDVLTF. The full variable domain, rest sourced from reference TRBV7-2 and TRBJ2-6, is GAGVSQSPSNKVTEKGKDVELRCDPISGHTALYWYRQSLGQGLEFLIYFQGNSAPDKSGLPSDRFSAERTGGSVSTLTIQRTQQEDSAVYLCASSLAQGGLDVLTFGAGSRLTVL.

CDR3 protein: CASRGDLAKNIQYF. The chain is built from TRBV6-5 and TRBJ2-4; TCRdb's D call of TRBD2 is untestable without DNA. This CDR3 spans 14 amino acids. CDR1 and CDR2 from the germline V gene are MNHEY and SVGAGI.

CDR3 in amino acids: CASGLSYEGEKLFF. The gene calls are TRBV7-9 and TRBJ1-4; TCRdb proposes TRBD1, but this gene call is untestable without DNA. The CDR3 has 14 residues. Looked up from germline, CDR1 is SEHNR and CDR2 is FQNEAQ (reference sequence).

The chain links TRBV29-1 to TRBJ2-7. Germline lookup yields CDR1 SQVTM and CDR2 ANQGSEA. This CDR3 comprises 11 residues. The CDR3 protein is CSVEDPYEQYF.

This chain connects TRBV6-5 to TRBJ1-1; TCRdb calls TRBD1, which cannot be checked without DNA. This CDR3 has 14 amino acids. CDR1 is MNHEY and CDR2 is SVGAGI in the germline V gene. CDR3 loop: CASTQDRGGPEAFF.

The rearrangement joins TRBV20-1 to TRBJ2-1. The CDR3 loop spans 14 amino acids. The germline V gene encodes CDR1 DFQATT and CDR2 SNEGSKA (reference sequence). CDR3: CSAHGGSDYNEQFF.

The chain uses TRBV10-3 and TRBJ2-2; without DNA, the TCRdb call of TRBD1 cannot be checked. The germline V gene encodes CDR1 ENHRY and CDR2 SYGVKD. The CDR3 sequence is 14 residues long. The CDR3 is CAISHGQGTGELFF.

This chain connects TRBV27 to TRBJ1-5; TCRdb proposes TRBD1, but this gene call is untestable without DNA. Germline loops: CDR1 MNHEY, CDR2 SMNVEV (reference sequence). The CDR3 extends over 13 amino acids. CDR3: CASSLSPYQPQHF.

The rearrangement joins TRBV5-5 to TRBJ1-6; TCRdb selects TRBD1, and the lack of DNA leaves this call unchecked. Germline CDR1 is SGHKS and CDR2 is YYEKEE (reference sequence). This CDR3 comprises 14 residues. The CDR3 loop reads CASSFGQGDSPLHF.

The chain links TRBV20-1 to TRBJ2-1; absent DNA, TCRdb's TRBD1 call cannot be checked. This CDR3 has 15 residues. Germline lookup yields CDR1 DFQATT and CDR2 SNEGSKA (reference sequence). This chain's CDR3 is CSARSGGLTYNEQFF.

V gene TRBV7-6 combines with J gene TRBJ2-2; TCRdb's D call of TRBD2 is untestable without DNA. CDR3 length: 15 amino acids. Germline CDR1 reads SGHVS; CDR2 reads FNYEAQ. The CDR3 region is CASSPPPPTSGELFF.

This rearrangement joins TRBV28 to TRBJ2-2. The CDR3 contains 11 residues. Germline V gives CDR1 MDHEN, CDR2 SYDVKM. Here the CDR3 reads CASSLYGELFF. Full variable domain (outside the CDR3, taken from reference TRBV28 and TRBJ2-2): DVKVTQSSRYLVKRTGEKVFLECVQDMDHENMFWYRQDPGLGLRLIYFSYDVKMKEKGDIPEGYSVSREKKERFSLILESASTNQTSMYLCASSLYGELFFGEGSRLTVL.

The chain combines TRBV7-3 with TRBJ2-2. The CDR3 covers 12 residues. CDR1 and CDR2 from the germline V gene are SGHTA and FQGTGA. CDR3 protein: CASSPITGELFF.

J is TRBJ1-1 and V is TRBV6-2 or TRBV6-3; with no DNA, the TCRdb D assignment of TRBD1 cannot be verified. CDR1 and CDR2 (germline): MNHEY, SVGEGT. CDR3 length: 14 residues. The CDR3 protein is CASTQGGVNTEAFF.

The chain combines TRBV29-1 with TRBJ1-2. Germline V gives CDR1 SQVTM, CDR2 ANQGSEA. CDR3 length equals 12 residues. The CDR3 is CSVEDRPYGYTF. Full variable domain (outside the CDR3, taken from reference TRBV29-1 and TRBJ1-2): SAVISQKPSRDICQRGTSLTIQCQVDSQVTMMFWYRQQPGQSLTLIATANQGSEATYESGFVIDKFPISRPNLTFSTLTVSNMSPEDSSIYLCSVEDRPYGYTFGSGTRLTVV.

The V and J genes are TRBV14 and TRBJ2-1. This CDR3 has 15 amino acids. In germline, CDR1 is SGHDN, CDR2 FVKESK. The CDR3 sequence: CASSQDIGFYNEQFF. Full variable domain (rest looked up from reference TRBV14 and TRBJ2-1): EAGVTQFPSHSVIEKGQTVTLRCDPISGHDNLYWYRRVMGKEIKFLLHFVKESKQDESGMPNNRFLAERTGGTYSTLKVQPAELEDSGVYFCASSQDIGFYNEQFFGPGTRLTVL.

The chain links TRBV29-1 to TRBJ1-1. This CDR3 spans 13 amino acids. Per the germline V gene, CDR1 is SQVTM and CDR2 is ANQGSEA. Here the CDR3 reads CSARGTANTEAFF.

The J gene is TRBJ1-1, the V gene TRBV5-1; TCRdb proposes TRBD1, but this gene call is untestable without DNA. Germline CDR1 SGHRS, CDR2 YFSETQ. The CDR3 runs to 14 residues. The CDR3 here is CASSLRQQNTEAFF.

The chain joins TRBV5-1 to TRBJ2-3; lacking DNA, the TRBD2 call made by TCRdb goes unchecked. This CDR3 comprises 18 residues. In germline, CDR1 is SGHRS, CDR2 YFSETQ. The CDR3 is CASRPGLAGPIGTDTQYF.

The CDR3 here is CSVPPGASGGSILVEQFF. The rearrangement links TRBV29-1 to TRBJ2-1; the D call of TRBD2 rests on TCRdb alone, since no DNA is present to check it. This CDR3 is built from 18 residues. Germline V gives CDR1 SQVTM, CDR2 ANQGSEA.

The gene calls are TRBV12-3 or TRBV12-4 and TRBJ2-2. This CDR3 region has 11 residues. CDR3 amino acids: CACWKGGELFF.

Considering frequency, this clonotype is medium-sized (0.01 to 0.1%). The J gene is TRBJ2-7, the V gene TRBV29-1. The germline V gene has CDR1 SQVTM and CDR2 ANQGSEA. The CDR3 has 12 residues. The CDR3: CSVEARPYEQYF.

The rearrangement joins TRBV12-3 or TRBV12-4 to TRBJ2-1; TCRdb's assignment of TRBD1 cannot be checked, as there is no DNA. The CDR3 is 11 residues long. The CDR3 spells CASSPQGELFF.

The chain recombines TRBV5-5 with TRBJ2-1. The CDR3 has 13 residues. Germline V gene data show CDR1 as SGHKS and CDR2 as YYEKEE (reference sequence). CDR3 amino acids: CASSFGAYNEQFF.

The chain uses TRBV3-1 and TRBJ2-6; TCRdb's D gene call, TRBD1, goes unchecked for lack of DNA. This CDR3 region has 19 residues. Germline-derived CDR1 and CDR2 are LGHDT and YNNKEL (reference sequence). The CDR3 protein is CASSQGPGQDTSGANVLTF.

The chain recombines TRBV15 with TRBJ2-4; absent DNA, TCRdb's TRBD1 call cannot be checked. Germline V gene lookup returns CDR1 LNHNV and CDR2 YYDKDF (reference sequence). This CDR3 is built from 14 residues. The CDR3 protein is CATSGDRGFDIQYF. The full variable domain, rest sourced from reference TRBV15 and TRBJ2-4, is DAMVIQNPRYQVTQFGKPVTLSCSQTLNHNVMYWYQQKSSQAPKLLFHYYDKDFNNEADTPDNFQSRRPNTSFCFLDIRSPGLGDTAMYLCATSGDRGFDIQYFGAGTRLSVL.